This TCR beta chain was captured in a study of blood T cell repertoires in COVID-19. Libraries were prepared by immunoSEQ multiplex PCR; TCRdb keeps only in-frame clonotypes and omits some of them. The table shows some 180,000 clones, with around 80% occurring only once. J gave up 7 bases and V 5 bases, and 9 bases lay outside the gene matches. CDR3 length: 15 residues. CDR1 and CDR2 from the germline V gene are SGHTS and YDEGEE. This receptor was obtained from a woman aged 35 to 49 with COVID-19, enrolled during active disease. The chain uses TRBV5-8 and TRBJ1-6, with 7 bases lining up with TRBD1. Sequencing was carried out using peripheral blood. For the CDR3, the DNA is TGTGCCAGCAGGGTCGGGACAGTTAGGAATTCACCCCTCCACTTT. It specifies CASRVGTVRNSPLHF.